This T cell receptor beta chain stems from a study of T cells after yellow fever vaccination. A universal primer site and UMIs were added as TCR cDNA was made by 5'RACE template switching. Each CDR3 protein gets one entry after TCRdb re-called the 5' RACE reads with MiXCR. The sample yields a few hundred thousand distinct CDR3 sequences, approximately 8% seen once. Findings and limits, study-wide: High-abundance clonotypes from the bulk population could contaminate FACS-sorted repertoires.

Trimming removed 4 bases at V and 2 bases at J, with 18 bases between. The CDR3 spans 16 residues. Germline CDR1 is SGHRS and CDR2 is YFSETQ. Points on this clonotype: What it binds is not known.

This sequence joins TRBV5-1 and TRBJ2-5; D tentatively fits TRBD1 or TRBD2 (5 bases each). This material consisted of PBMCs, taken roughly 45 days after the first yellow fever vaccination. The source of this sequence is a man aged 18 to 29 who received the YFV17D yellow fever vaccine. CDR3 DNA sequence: TGCGCCAGCAGCGTGGAGTCAGGGAGAAAGCAAGAGACCCAGTACTTC. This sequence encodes CASSVESGRKQETQYF. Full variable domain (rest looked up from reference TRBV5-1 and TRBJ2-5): KAGVTQTPRYLIKTRGQQVTLSCSPISGHRSVSWYQQTPGQGLQFLFEYFSETQRNKGNFPGRFSGRQFSNSRSEMNVSTLELGDSALYLCASSVESGRKQETQYFGPGTRLLVL.